The clone carrying this T cell receptor (beta chain) was found once. Its antigen is unidentified. This sample is part of a study of cytomegalovirus exposure and HLA in healthy donors. Trimming took off 2 bases at V and 2 bases at J, with 10 bases between the two ends. The CDR3 has 14 amino acids. Germline loops: CDR1 SGHRS, CDR2 YFSETQ. Study-wide findings and caveats: In a later analysis, 17,000 or so TCR beta sequences were associated with HLA alleles at 0.05 false discovery rate. Later analysis indicated greater clonal expansion among HLA-associated TCR beta chains than among equally common other chains. Rates of TCR association differed by HLA locus in a later analysis, with DRB1 highest and HLA-C lowest. The likely explanation for a cluster of highly shared sequence variants was sequencing artifact.

13 Jbeta primers and 60 Vbeta primers were used for the PCR. The data were produced by immunoSEQ multiplex PCR, yet TCRdb's version contains in-frame clones alone and is incomplete. This table has around 130,000 clones, roughly 82% appearing once. This chain links TRBV5-1 with TRBJ1-2; perhaps TRBD1 as D (5 bases). The TCR originated in a man between 18 and 35 years old in good health and CMV-seropositive. Source material: PBMCs. In nucleotides, the CDR3 is TGCGCCAGCAGCTTAGGGGAATTAAACTATGGCTACACCTTC. This encodes CASSLGELNYGYTF.